This T cell receptor (beta chain) originates from a study of control samples from healthy donors and cancer patients. Trimming left V 1 base short and J 10 bases short, with 17 bases between. The germline V gene encodes CDR1 SNHLY and CDR2 FYNNEI. The CDR3 contains 16 residues. Repertoires were generated with immunoSEQ multiplex PCR, while TCRdb's copy carries only in-frame clones and drops some. The top ten clones hold about an eighth of a sample with approximately 230,000 clones, about 80% of them seen once. The genes are TRBV2 and TRBJ1-6; perhaps TRBD1 as D (5 bases). The clonotype was recovered from a woman in her sixties or seventies with lung cancer. Sequencing used PBMCs. CDR3 sequence: CASSEDPGIGYSPLHF. CDR3 bases: TGTGCCAGCAGTGAAGACCCAGGGATCGGTTACTCACCCCTCCACTTT. The full variable domain, completed using reference TRBV2 and TRBJ1-6, is EPEVTQTPSHQVTQMGQEVILRCVPISNHLYFYWYRQILGQKVEFLVSFYNNEISEKSEIFDDQFSVERPDGSNFTLKIRSTKLEDSAMYFCASSEDPGIGYSPLHFGNGTRLTVT.